A selection of T cell receptor beta chains follows, all from one sample in a study of T-cell reconstitution after alpha-beta-depleted transplantation in children. MiXCR, run by TCRdb on the PCR reads, gives a single entry per CDR3 protein. Here the sample spans about 200,000 distinct CDR3 sequences, about 6.6% being singletons. The source was PBMCs, collected before TCRalphabeta/CD19-depleted stem cell transplant. The receptors here all came from a boy under 10 years old with acute lymphoblastic leukemia, due to receive a stem cell transplant. Both conserved end residues are part of each CDR3. The D gene is left open where the match is weak. Not all rows give a size; the values are once, few, many and, for expanded clones, a class.

J | D | V | size | DNA | CDR3
TRBJ1-5 | . | TRBV20-1 | . | TGCAGTGCTAGAGATCAGCGAATCAATCAGCCCCAGCATTTT | CSARDQRINQPQHF
TRBJ2-7 | . | TRBV20-1 | many | TGCAGTGCTAGTGAAGGATGGGGCTCCGGCGAGCAGTACTTC | CSASEGWGSGEQYF
TRBJ2-5 | TRBD1 | TRBV20-1 | few | TGCAGTGCTAGAGATACAGGGGTGGGGGAGACCCAGTACTTC | CSARDTGVGETQYF
TRBJ2-1 | . | TRBV28 | many | TGTGCCAGCAGTTCCGCGACTAGGGGGGGTGGCAATGAGCAGTTCTTC | CASSSATRGGGNEQFF
TRBJ2-5 | . | TRBV7-6 | . | TGTGCCAGCAGCTTAATTTGGGGATCAGAGACCCAGTACTTC | CASSLIWGSETQYF
TRBJ2-1 | . | TRBV7-2 | many | TGTGCCAGCAGCCCGGCGGCGGAAAACAATGAGCAGTTCTTC | CASSPAAENNEQFF
TRBJ2-1 | . | TRBV2 | many | TGTGCCAGCTTGGGCGGTACCCTACGGGAGCAGTTCTTC | CASLGGTLREQFF
TRBJ2-7 | . | TRBV5-6 | many | TGTGCCAGCAGCTTGGTAGGGGACGAGCAGTACTTC | CASSLVGDEQYF
TRBJ1-6 | . | TRBV7-2 | many | TGTGCCAGCAGCGTAGGTGGAGTCTTTTCACCCCTCCACTTT | CASSVGGVFSPLHF
TRBJ2-3 | . | TRBV28 | many | TGTGCCAGCCACACCACAGCGGCTAGCACAGATACGCAGTATTTT | CASHTTAASTDTQYF
TRBJ2-3 | . | TRBV20-1 | many | TGCAGTGCTAGAGGCGAGGGGCGACCCACAGATACGCAGTATTTT | CSARGEGRPTDTQYF